This passage covers 21 T cell receptor beta chains from one sample sequenced in a study of blood T cells in healthy people across ages (dated by TCRdb to the mid-2010s). The library came from 5' RACE. Reads for this sample came from an Illumina HiSeq 2500. A second PCR of roughly 7 to 11 cycles was performed with a sample-barcoded 5' primer and a J-beta primer mix. TCRdb redid the processing of the public reads, applying fastp at Q25 and MiXCR, and retained in-frame beta chains. Each record represents a unique CDR3 protein, reported with the most common genes and DNA among its rows. This sample holds roughly 1,300,000 distinct CDR3 sequences; around 59% were observed only once. More than 6% of the sample rests with the top ten. What was sequenced was blood. Source of these receptors: a man aged 18 to 30 in good health.

This clonotype has just one count. V usage is TRBV6-2 or TRBV6-3 and J usage is TRBJ1-1; D remains unclear. Per the germline V gene, CDR1 is MNHEY and CDR2 is SVGEGT. This CDR3 region has 13 residues. Trimming pared 5 bases from V and 1 base from J, leaving 8 bases between. The CDR3 region is CASSMDGNTEAFF. CDR3 DNA sequence: TGTGCCAGCAGTATGGACGGGAACACTGAAGCTTTCTTT.

This sequence joins TRBV20-1 and TRBJ1-5, with D tentatively TRBD1 (5 bases). Per germline, CDR1 DFQATT and CDR2 SNEGSKA (reference sequence). The ends were cut back, 3 bases at V and 8 bases at J, with 14 bases in the middle. This CDR3 spans 13 amino acids. For the CDR3, the DNA is TGCAGTGCTAGGGGGCCCCCCGAGAAGCCCCAGCATTTT. Its translation is CSARGPPEKPQHF.

The rearrangement uses TRBV7-2 and TRBJ2-1, with D hard to call. The CDR3 has 15 amino acids. Trimming left V 3 bases short and J 9 bases short, with 18 bases between. CDR1 is SGHTA, CDR2 FQGNSA, per germline. CDR3: CASSFLTGPPGEQFF. The DNA for the CDR3 is TGTGCCAGCAGCTTCCTGACTGGGCCCCCAGGTGAGCAGTTCTTC. The full variable domain, with the rest looked up from reference TRBV7-2 and TRBJ2-1, is GAGVSQSPSNKVTEKGKDVELRCDPISGHTALYWYRQSLGQGLEFLIYFQGNSAPDKSGLPSDRFSAERTGGSVSTLTIQRTQQEDSAVYLCASSFLTGPPGEQFFGPGTRLTVL.

The rearrangement joins TRBV10-3 to TRBJ2-7; no reliable D call. Germline V gives CDR1 ENHRY, CDR2 SYGVKD. Trimming cost V 0 bases and J 1 base, with 13 bases left between them. The CDR3 is 16 residues long. The CDR3 region has the DNA TGTGCCATCAGTGAGTCGACGGTGACCAGATCCTACGAGCAGTACTTC. Translation gives CAISESTVTRSYEQYF.

The rearrangement links TRBV20-1 to TRBJ1-4; possible D gene TRBD1, 6 bases. The germline V gene encodes CDR1 DFQATT and CDR2 SNEGSKA (reference sequence). Trimming took off 7 bases at V and 4 bases at J, with 13 bases between the two ends. CDR3 length equals 13 residues. This CDR3 reads CSVRQDLNEKLFF. The DNA for the CDR3 is TGCAGTGTACGACAGGACCTTAATGAAAAACTGTTTTTT.

Here the CDR3 DNA reads TGTGCCAGCAGCTTAGCGCCTCTCGGCGAAAACATTCAGTACTTC. It yields the protein CASSLAPLGENIQYF. The rearrangement uses TRBV7-9 and TRBJ2-4; unclear D gene. Per the germline V gene, CDR1 is SEHNR and CDR2 is FQNEAQ (reference sequence). Trimming took 0 bases from V and 5 from J, leaving 11 bases between them. The CDR3 loop spans 15 amino acids.

This clonotype was observed a few times. This chain uses TRBV9 with TRBJ1-1, with 11 bases fitting TRBD1. This CDR3 has 14 residues. V lost 2 bases, J lost 4 bases, and 1 base stayed unmatched. Germline CDR1 reads SGDLS; CDR2 reads YYNGEE. The CDR3 coding sequence is TGTGCCAGCAGCGTCGGACAGGGGGCCACTGAAGCTTTCTTT. It specifies CASSVGQGATEAFF.

This clonotype appeared once. This sequence joins TRBV7-8 and TRBJ2-1; D tentatively fits TRBD1 or TRBD2 (7 bases each). The CDR3 is 14 residues long. Trimming pared 0 bases from V and 7 bases from J, leaving 10 bases between. The germline CDR1 and CDR2 sequences are SGHVS and FQNEAQ. CDR3 sequence: CASSLAQGGNEQFF. The CDR3 DNA follows: TGTGCCAGCAGCTTAGCGCAGGGGGGGAATGAGCAGTTCTTC.

This clonotype was counted between two and nine times. The CDR3 reads CASSQVESSTDTQYF. The CDR3 nucleotides read TGTGCCAGCAGCCAAGTAGAGTCTAGCACAGATACGCAGTATTTT. The chain joins TRBV3-1 to TRBJ2-3; D ambiguous. Germline V gives CDR1 LGHDT, CDR2 YNNKEL (reference sequence). Trimming took 1 base from V and 0 from J, leaving 8 bases between them. The CDR3 contains 15 residues.

This clonotype was seen only once. The chain carries TRBV29-1 and TRBJ2-1; D possibly corresponds to TRBD2 (5 bases). V gave up 2 bases and J gave up 7 bases, with 9 bases separating them. Germline V gives CDR1 SQVTM, CDR2 ANQGSEA. This CDR3 comprises 12 residues. CDR3 nucleotide sequence: TGCAGCGTTGAAATGAGGGTGAATGAGCAGTTCTTC. Its protein product is CSVEMRVNEQFF.

This rearrangement joins TRBV6-1 to TRBJ2-1, with 8 bases fitting TRBD1. The length of the CDR3 is 16 residues. The trim removed 2 bases at V and 4 bases at J, leaving 7 bases unmatched. Germline V gene data show CDR1 as MNHNS and CDR2 as SASEGT. The CDR3 loop is CASSEFGTGLYNEQFF. The CDR3 nucleotides are TGTGCCAGCAGTGAATTTGGGACAGGCCTATACAATGAGCAGTTCTTC.

Remarks on this clonotype: The junction and the germline gene differ at one end; a read error may be behind it. The chain couples TRBV7-2 to TRBJ2-7; perhaps TRBD2 as D (5 bases). Per the germline V gene, CDR1 is SGHTA and CDR2 is FQGNSA. CDR3 length equals 15 residues. Here the CDR3 reads CASSLGGRTSYEQYF. The DNA for the CDR3 is TGTGCCAGCAGTTTAGGAGGTCGGACCTCCTACGAGCAGTACTTC.

The V gene is TRBV20-1, the J gene TRBJ1-1, with 7 bases matching TRBD1. The CDR3 runs to 13 residues. Per the germline V gene, CDR1 is DFQATT and CDR2 is SNEGSKA (reference sequence). V lost 2 bases and J lost 6; bases outside the gene matches: 6. The DNA of the CDR3 is TGCAGTGCTAGAAACAGGGGAGGATCTGAAGCTTTCTTT. This codes for CSARNRGGSEAFF.

This clonotype was counted many times. J is TRBJ2-3 and V is TRBV29-1; perhaps TRBD1 as D (6 bases). Germline loops: CDR1 SQVTM, CDR2 ANQGSEA. This CDR3 comprises 11 residues. V was clipped by 7 bases and J by 7 bases, with 12 bases between them. This CDR3 reads CSGGQGNTQYF. The DNA of the CDR3 is TGCAGCGGGGGGCAGGGAAATACGCAGTATTTT.

The chain has TRBV5-1 and TRBJ2-7; tentative D call: TRBD1 (6 bases). V was pared by 4 bases and J by 12 bases, with 23 bases between. The CDR3 is made up of 14 amino acids. Germline V gene data show CDR1 as SGHRS and CDR2 as YFSETQ. The CDR3 is CASSRDTHGETRYF. The CDR3 DNA reads as TGCGCCAGCAGCCGGGACACCCACGGGGAGACCCGGTACTTC.

The chain employs TRBV7-9 and TRBJ2-3; D is uncertain. Deletions cut 3 bases from V and 4 bases from J, with 17 bases between. The V gene's germline CDR1 is SEHNR and CDR2 FQNEAQ (reference sequence). The CDR3 extends over 16 amino acids. CDR3 sequence: CASSFPEPADADTQYF. The CDR3, as DNA: TGTGCCAGCAGCTTCCCTGAGCCGGCAGATGCAGATACGCAGTATTTT.

The chain links TRBV6-5 to TRBJ2-3; 11 bases map to TRBD1. The J segment lost 0 bases and the V segment lost 4 bases, leaving 12 bases of the junction unmatched. The germline V gene encodes CDR1 MNHEY and CDR2 SVGAGI. This CDR3 region has 19 residues. Written as DNA, the CDR3 is TGTGCCAGCAGTTGGTCGACAGACCGGGACAGGGGGAGCACAGATACGCAGTATTTT. The encoded protein is CASSWSTDRDRGSTDTQYF.

CDR3 nucleotide sequence: TGCGCCAGCAGCCCAGCCCGGGGGGGAACTGAAGCTTTCTTT. Translation gives CASSPARGGTEAFF. V and J are TRBV4-1 and TRBJ1-1; TRBD1 is a possible D gene (5 bases). The CDR3 consists of 14 residues. V was trimmed by 4 bases and J by 5 bases, leaving 14 bases between them. Germline CDR1 is MGHRA and CDR2 is YSYEKL.

The V gene is TRBV9, the J gene TRBJ1-1; D remains unclear. Germline V lookup: CDR1 SGDLS, CDR2 YYNGEE. CDR3 length: 16 residues. Deletions cut 3 bases from V and 5 bases from J, with 20 bases between. The CDR3 protein is CASSASGLGESTEAFF. The CDR3 bases are TGTGCCAGCAGCGCTAGTGGACTCGGGGAGTCGACTGAAGCTTTCTTT. Full variable domain (outside the CDR3, taken from reference TRBV9 and TRBJ1-1): DSGVTQTPKHLITATGQRVTLRCSPRSGDLSVYWYQQSLDQGLQFLIQYYNGEERAKGNILERFSAQQFPDLHSELNLSSLELGDSALYFCASSASGLGESTEAFFGQGTRLTVV.

This clonotype has a handful of counts. The chain links TRBV29-1 to TRBJ1-4, with D possibly matching TRBD1 (5 bases). Between the trimmed V and J ends, which lost 8 bases and 2 bases, there was a span of 15 bases. Germline V gene sequence: CDR1 SQVTM, CDR2 ANQGSEA. The CDR3 contains 14 residues. CDR3 sequence reads: CSSRSQGTNEKLFF. The CDR3 region has the DNA TGCAGCTCACGGAGCCAGGGTACTAATGAAAAACTGTTTTTT.

The rearrangement links TRBV27 to TRBJ2-1; D gene unclear. Germline lookup yields CDR1 MNHEY and CDR2 SMNVEV (reference sequence). The CDR3 spans 15 residues. V was cut by 5 bases and J by 0 bases, with 11 bases left in between. The CDR3 DNA reads TGTGCCAGCAGTCAGACACCGAGCTCCTACAATGAGCAGTTCTTC. Its protein product is CASSQTPSSYNEQFF.